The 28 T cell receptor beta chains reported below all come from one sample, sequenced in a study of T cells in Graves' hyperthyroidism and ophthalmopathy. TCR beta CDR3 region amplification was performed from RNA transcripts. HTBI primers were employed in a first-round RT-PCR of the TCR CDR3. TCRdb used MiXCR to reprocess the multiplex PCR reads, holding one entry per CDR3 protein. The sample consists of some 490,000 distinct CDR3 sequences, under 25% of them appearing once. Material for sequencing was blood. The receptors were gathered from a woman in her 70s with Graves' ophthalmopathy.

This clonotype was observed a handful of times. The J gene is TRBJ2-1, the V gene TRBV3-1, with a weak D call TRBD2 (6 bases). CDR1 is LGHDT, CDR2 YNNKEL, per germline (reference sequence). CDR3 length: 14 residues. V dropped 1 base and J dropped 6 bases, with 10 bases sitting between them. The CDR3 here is CASSQGLEGNEQFF. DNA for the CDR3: TGTGCCAGCAGCCAAGGTTTGGAGGGCAATGAGCAGTTCTTC.

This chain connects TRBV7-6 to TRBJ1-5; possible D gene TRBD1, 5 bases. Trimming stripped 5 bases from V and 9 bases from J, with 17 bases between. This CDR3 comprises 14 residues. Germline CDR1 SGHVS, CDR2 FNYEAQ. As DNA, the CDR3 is TGTGCCAGCAGCCCGGTAGGGGCCGGCGTGCCCCAGCATTTT. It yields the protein CASSPVGAGVPQHF.

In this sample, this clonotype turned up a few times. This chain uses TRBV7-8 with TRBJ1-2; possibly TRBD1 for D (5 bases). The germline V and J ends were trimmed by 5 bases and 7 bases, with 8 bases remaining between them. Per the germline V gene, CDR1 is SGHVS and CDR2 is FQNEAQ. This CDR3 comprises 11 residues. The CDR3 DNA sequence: TGTGCCAGCAGCACTAGGGGTGGCTACACCTTC. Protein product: CASSTRGGYTF.

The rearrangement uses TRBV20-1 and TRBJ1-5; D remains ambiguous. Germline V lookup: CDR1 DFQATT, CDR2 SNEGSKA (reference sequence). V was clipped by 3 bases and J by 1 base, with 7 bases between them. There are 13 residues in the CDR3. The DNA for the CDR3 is TGCAGTGCTAGTCGTCGGAGCAATCAGCCCCAGCATTTT. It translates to CSASRRSNQPQHF.

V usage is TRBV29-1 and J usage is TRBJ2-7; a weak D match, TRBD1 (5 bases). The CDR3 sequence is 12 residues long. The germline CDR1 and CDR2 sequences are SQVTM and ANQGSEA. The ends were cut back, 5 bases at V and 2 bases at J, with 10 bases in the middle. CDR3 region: CSVYDSTYEQYF. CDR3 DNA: TGCAGCGTTTATGACAGTACCTACGAGCAGTACTTC.

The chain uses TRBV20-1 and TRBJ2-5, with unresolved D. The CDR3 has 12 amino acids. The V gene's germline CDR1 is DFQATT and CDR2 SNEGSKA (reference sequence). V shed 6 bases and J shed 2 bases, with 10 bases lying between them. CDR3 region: CSASRRQETQYF. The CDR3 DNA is TGCAGTGCCAGCCGCCGTCAAGAGACCCAGTACTTC.

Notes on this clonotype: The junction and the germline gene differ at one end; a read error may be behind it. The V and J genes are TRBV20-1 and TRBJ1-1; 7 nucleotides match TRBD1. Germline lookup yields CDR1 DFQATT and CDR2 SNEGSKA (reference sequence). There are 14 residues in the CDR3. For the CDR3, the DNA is TGCGGTGCTGAGACAGGGCAGGGGAACACTGAAGCTTTCTTT. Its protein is CGAETGQGNTEAFF.

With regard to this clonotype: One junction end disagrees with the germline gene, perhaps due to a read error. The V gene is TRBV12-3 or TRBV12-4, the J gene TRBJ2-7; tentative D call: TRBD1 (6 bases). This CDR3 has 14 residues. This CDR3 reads CASSFGTWGYDQYF. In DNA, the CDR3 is TGTGCCAGCAGTTTCGGGACATGGGGCTACGATCAGTACTTC.

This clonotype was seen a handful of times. CDR3 sequence: CSVQGGASGRGYEQFF. The CDR3 region has the DNA TGCAGCGTTCAAGGAGGGGCTAGCGGGAGAGGCTATGAGCAGTTCTTC. The V and J genes are TRBV29-1 and TRBJ2-1, with 10 nucleotides matching TRBD2. The CDR3 contains 16 residues. V shed 5 bases, J shed 8 bases, and the junction held 15 bases outside the gene matches. Germline loops: CDR1 SQVTM, CDR2 ANQGSEA.

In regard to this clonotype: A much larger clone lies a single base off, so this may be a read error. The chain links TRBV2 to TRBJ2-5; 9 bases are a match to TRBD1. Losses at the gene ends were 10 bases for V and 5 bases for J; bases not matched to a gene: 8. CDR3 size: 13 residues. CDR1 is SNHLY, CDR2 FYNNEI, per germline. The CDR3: CANTRDREETQYF. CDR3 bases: TGTGCCAACACCCGGGACAGGGAGGAGACCCAGTACTTC.

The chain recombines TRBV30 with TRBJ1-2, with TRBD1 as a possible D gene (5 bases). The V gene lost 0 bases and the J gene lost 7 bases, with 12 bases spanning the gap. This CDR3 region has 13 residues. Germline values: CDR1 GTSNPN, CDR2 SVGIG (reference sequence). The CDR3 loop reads CAWSVGREAGYTF. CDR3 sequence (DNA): TGTGCCTGGAGTGTTGGCAGGGAAGCTGGCTACACCTTC.

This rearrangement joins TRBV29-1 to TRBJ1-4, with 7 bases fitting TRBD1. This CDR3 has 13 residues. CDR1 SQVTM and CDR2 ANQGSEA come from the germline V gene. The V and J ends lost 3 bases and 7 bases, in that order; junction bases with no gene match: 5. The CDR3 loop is CSVDRGLGEKLFF. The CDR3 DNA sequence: TGCAGCGTTGATAGGGGGCTCGGTGAAAAACTGTTTTTT.

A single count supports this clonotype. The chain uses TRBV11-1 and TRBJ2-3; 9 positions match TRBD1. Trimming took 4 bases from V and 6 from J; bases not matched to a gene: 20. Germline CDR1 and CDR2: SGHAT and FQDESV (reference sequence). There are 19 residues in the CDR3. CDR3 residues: CASSSWGGDREFLSDTQYF. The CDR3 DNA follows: TGTGCCAGCAGCTCCTGGGGGGGGGACAGGGAATTTCTATCGGATACGCAGTATTTT.

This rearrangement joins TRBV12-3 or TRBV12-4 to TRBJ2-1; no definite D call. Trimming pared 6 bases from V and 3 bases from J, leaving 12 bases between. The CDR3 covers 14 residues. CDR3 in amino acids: CASSPRMDYNEQFF. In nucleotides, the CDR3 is TGTGCCAGCAGCCCCCGGATGGACTACAATGAGCAGTTCTTC.

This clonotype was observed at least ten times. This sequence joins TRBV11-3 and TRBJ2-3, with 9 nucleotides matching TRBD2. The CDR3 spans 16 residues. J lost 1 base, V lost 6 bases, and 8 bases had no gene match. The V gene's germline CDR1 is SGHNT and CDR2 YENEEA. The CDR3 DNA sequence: TGTGCCAGCAGTCGTTCGGTAGCGGGAGGCACAGATACGCAGTATTTT. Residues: CASSRSVAGGTDTQYF.

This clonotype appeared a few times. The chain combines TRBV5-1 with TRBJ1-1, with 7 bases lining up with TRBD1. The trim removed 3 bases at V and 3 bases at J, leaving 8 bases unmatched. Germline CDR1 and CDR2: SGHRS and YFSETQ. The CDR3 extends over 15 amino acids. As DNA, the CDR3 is TGCGCCAGCAGCTGGTCAGACAGGGTTGACACTGAAGCTTTCTTT. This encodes CASSWSDRVDTEAFF. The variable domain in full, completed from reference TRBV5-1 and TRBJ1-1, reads KAGVTQTPRYLIKTRGQQVTLSCSPISGHRSVSWYQQTPGQGLQFLFEYFSETQRNKGNFPGRFSGRQFSNSRSEMNVSTLELGDSALYLCASSWSDRVDTEAFFGQGTRLTVV.

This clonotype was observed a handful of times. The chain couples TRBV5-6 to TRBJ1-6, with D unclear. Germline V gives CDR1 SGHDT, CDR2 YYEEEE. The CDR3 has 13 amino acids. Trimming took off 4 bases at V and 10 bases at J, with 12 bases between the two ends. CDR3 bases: TGTGCCAGCAGCCGCGGGCCGGGATCACCCCTCCACTTT. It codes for CASSRGPGSPLHF.

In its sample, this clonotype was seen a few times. CDR3 coding DNA: TGTGCCAGCAGTTACATGGGACAGGGGGCCGGAGAGCAGTACTTC. The encoded protein is CASSYMGQGAGEQYF. This chain uses TRBV6-5 with TRBJ2-7; 12 bases are shared with TRBD1. Germline CDR1 is MNHEY and CDR2 is SVGAGI. Trimming cost V 2 bases and J 7 bases; bases outside gene matches: 6. This CDR3 is 15 amino acids long.

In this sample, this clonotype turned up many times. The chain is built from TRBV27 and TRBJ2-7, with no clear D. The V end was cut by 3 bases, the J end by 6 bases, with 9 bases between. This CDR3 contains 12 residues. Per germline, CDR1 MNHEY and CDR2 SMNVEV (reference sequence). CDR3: CASSFRGVEQYF. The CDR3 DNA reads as TGTGCCAGCAGTTTCCGCGGCGTCGAGCAGTACTTC.

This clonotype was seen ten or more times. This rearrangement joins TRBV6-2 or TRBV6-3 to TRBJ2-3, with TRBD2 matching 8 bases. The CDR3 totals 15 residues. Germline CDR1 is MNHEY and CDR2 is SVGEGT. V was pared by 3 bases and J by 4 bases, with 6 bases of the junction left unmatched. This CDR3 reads CASSYRSSGPDTQYF. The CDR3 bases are TGTGCCAGCAGTTATAGATCTAGCGGGCCAGATACGCAGTATTTT.

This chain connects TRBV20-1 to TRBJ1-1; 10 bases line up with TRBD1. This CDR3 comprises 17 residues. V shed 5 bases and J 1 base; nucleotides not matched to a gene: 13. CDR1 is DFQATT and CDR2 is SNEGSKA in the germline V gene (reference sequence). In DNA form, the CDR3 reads TGCAGTGCTCTCAGGCTGACAGGGGGCGTTTCGAACACTGAAGCTTTCTTT. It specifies CSALRLTGGVSNTEAFF.

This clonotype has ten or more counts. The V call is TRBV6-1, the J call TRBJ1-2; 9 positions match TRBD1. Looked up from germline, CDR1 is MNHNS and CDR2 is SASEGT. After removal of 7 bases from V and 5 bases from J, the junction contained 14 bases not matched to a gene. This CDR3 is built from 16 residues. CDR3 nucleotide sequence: TGTGCCAGCATTTCGTCGACAGGGGGTGTTGTATATGGCTACACCTTC. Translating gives CASISSTGGVVYGYTF.

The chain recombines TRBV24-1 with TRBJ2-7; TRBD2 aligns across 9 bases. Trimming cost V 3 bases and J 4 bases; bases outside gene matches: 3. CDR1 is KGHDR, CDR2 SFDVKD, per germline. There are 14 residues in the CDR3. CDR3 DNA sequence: TGTGCCACCAGTGATAATAGCGGGAGTTACGAGCAGTACTTC. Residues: CATSDNSGSYEQYF.

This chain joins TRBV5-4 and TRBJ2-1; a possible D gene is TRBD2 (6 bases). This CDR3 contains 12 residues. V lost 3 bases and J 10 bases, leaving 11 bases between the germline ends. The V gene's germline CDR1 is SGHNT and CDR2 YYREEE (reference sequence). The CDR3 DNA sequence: TGTGCCAGCAGCTGGCGGGATGACGAGCAGTTCTTC. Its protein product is CASSWRDDEQFF.

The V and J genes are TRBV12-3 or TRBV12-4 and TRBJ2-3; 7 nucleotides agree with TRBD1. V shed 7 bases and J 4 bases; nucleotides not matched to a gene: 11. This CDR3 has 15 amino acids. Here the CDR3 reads CASTHQTGIADTQYF. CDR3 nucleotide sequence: TGTGCCAGCACCCACCAGACAGGGATCGCAGATACGCAGTATTTT.

The CDR3 DNA is TGTGCCATCAGTGAGCCCAACTCCCGGGACGGCCATAATGAAAAACTGTTTTTT. It yields the protein CAISEPNSRDGHNEKLFF. The V gene is TRBV10-3, the J gene TRBJ1-4, with D tentatively TRBD1 (5 bases). The CDR3 sequence is 18 residues long. CDR1 ENHRY and CDR2 SYGVKD come from the germline V gene. The V gene lost 2 bases and the J gene lost 4 bases, with 20 bases spanning the gap.

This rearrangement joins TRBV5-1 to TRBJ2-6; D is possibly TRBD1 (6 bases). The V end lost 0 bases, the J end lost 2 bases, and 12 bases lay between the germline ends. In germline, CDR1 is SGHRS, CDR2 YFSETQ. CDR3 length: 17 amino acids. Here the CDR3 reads CASSLADPGAGANVLTF. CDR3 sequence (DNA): TGCGCCAGCAGCTTGGCCGATCCAGGGGCTGGGGCCAACGTCCTGACTTTC.

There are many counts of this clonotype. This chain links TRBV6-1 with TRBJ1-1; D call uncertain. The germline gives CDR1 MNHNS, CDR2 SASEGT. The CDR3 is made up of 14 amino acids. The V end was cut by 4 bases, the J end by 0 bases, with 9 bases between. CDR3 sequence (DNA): TGTGCCAGCAGTGCAAGACTGATGAACACTGAAGCTTTCTTT. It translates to CASSARLMNTEAFF.